These T cell receptor beta chains were read from a single sample in a study of blood T cell repertoires in COVID-19. The table came from immunoSEQ multiplex PCR; TCRdb's copy has only in-frame clones and leaves some out. The sample yields a few hundred thousand clones, around four fifths seen once. Sequencing input: PBMCs or T cells enriched from blood (not recorded which). These receptor sequences come from a man aged 40-49 years who had recovered from COVID-19. Each CDR3 is given with its conserved first and last residue. The order of the fields is J gene, V gene, CDR3 length, D gene, clone size, CDR3 protein, CDR3 DNA. The D gene is left open where the match is weak. Some rows mark clone size as missing; the rest say once, few, many or name a class of expanded clone.

J gene: TRBJ2-1; V gene: TRBV24-1; CDR3 length: 16; D gene: TRBD2; clone size: NA; CDR3 protein: CATSDRGLAGVHEQFF; CDR3 DNA: TGTGCCACCAGTGACAGGGGACTAGCGGGAGTCCATGAGCAGTTCTTC
J gene: TRBJ1-2; V gene: TRBV29-1; CDR3 length: 13; D gene: TRBD1; clone size: NA; CDR3 protein: CSVAKQGAFGYTF; CDR3 DNA: TGCAGCGTAGCAAAACAGGGGGCGTTTGGCTACACCTTC
J gene: TRBJ2-2; V gene: TRBV2; CDR3 length: 16; D gene: NA; clone size: NA; CDR3 protein: CASTLRAVGATGELFF; CDR3 DNA: TGTGCCAGCACCCTACGGGCAGTGGGGGCCACCGGGGAGCTGTTTTTT
J gene: TRBJ2-7; V gene: TRBV27; CDR3 length: 14; D gene: TRBD2; clone size: NA; CDR3 protein: CASSSTAGRYEQYF; CDR3 DNA: TGTGCCAGCAGTTCAACAGCGGGGCGGTACGAGCAGTACTTC
J gene: TRBJ1-1; V gene: TRBV5-1; CDR3 length: 14; D gene: NA; clone size: many; CDR3 protein: CASSLGGGRSEAFF; CDR3 DNA: TGCGCCAGCAGCTTGGGGGGTGGGAGATCTGAAGCTTTCTTT
J gene: TRBJ2-7; V gene: TRBV19; CDR3 length: 13; D gene: NA; clone size: NA; CDR3 protein: CASALAAPYEQYF; CDR3 DNA: TGTGCCTCAGCCTTAGCGGCCCCCTACGAGCAGTACTTC
J gene: TRBJ2-3; V gene: TRBV12-2; CDR3 length: 17; D gene: NA; clone size: NA; CDR3 protein: CASRSKGREGRADTQYF; CDR3 DNA: TGTGCAAGTCGCTCCAAAGGGAGGGAGGGGAGGGCAGATACGCAGTATTTT
J gene: TRBJ2-7; V gene: TRBV9; CDR3 length: 16; D gene: TRBD2; clone size: few; CDR3 protein: CASSVEASGSSYEQYF; CDR3 DNA: TGTGCCAGCAGCGTAGAAGCTAGCGGGAGTTCCTACGAGCAGTACTTC
J gene: TRBJ1-2; V gene: TRBV30; CDR3 length: 14; D gene: TRBD1; clone size: NA; CDR3 protein: CAWSVRRTGYGYTF; CDR3 DNA: TGTGCCTGGAGTGTACGGAGGACAGGCTATGGCTACACCTTC
J gene: TRBJ1-4; V gene: TRBV5-1; CDR3 length: 15; D gene: NA; clone size: NA; CDR3 protein: CASSFNSGFNEKLFF; CDR3 DNA: TGCGCCAGCAGCTTTAATTCAGGCTTTAATGAAAAACTGTTTTTT
J gene: TRBJ1-2; V gene: TRBV7-9; CDR3 length: 14; D gene: TRBD1; clone size: NA; CDR3 protein: CASSQRQGAGGYTF; CDR3 DNA: TGTGCCAGCAGTCAAAGGCAGGGGGCGGGAGGCTACACCTTC
J gene: TRBJ1-2; V gene: TRBV6-5; CDR3 length: 14; D gene: NA; clone size: NA; CDR3 protein: CASSYGPGGYGYTF; CDR3 DNA: TGTGCCAGCAGTTACGGACCGGGCGGGTATGGCTACACCTTC
J gene: TRBJ1-3; V gene: TRBV7-2; CDR3 length: 15; D gene: TRBD1; clone size: NA; CDR3 protein: CASSPQGARGNTIYF; CDR3 DNA: TGTGCCAGCAGCCCGCAGGGGGCACGTGGAAACACCATATATTTT
J gene: TRBJ1-2; V gene: TRBV29-1; CDR3 length: 15; D gene: NA; clone size: NA; CDR3 protein: CSVGIDARVKDGYTF; CDR3 DNA: TGCAGCGTGGGAATTGATGCCAGGGTAAAGGATGGCTACACCTTC
J gene: TRBJ2-3; V gene: TRBV4-2; CDR3 length: 16; D gene: TRBD2; clone size: NA; CDR3 protein: CASSQGGGAQRDTQYF; CDR3 DNA: TGTGCCAGCAGCCAAGGCGGGGGGGCCCAACGAGATACGCAGTATTTT
J gene: TRBJ2-1; V gene: TRBV5-1; CDR3 length: 13; D gene: NA; clone size: NA; CDR3 protein: CASSPQGSDEQFF; CDR3 DNA: TGCGCCAGCAGCCCCCAAGGGAGCGATGAGCAGTTCTTC
J gene: TRBJ1-1; V gene: TRBV5-1; CDR3 length: 12; D gene: TRBD1; clone size: NA; CDR3 protein: CASSMGQGEAFF; CDR3 DNA: TGCGCCAGCAGCATGGGACAGGGAGAAGCTTTCTTT
J gene: TRBJ2-1; V gene: TRBV12-5; CDR3 length: 16; D gene: TRBD2; clone size: NA; CDR3 protein: CASGLAGTRSYNEQFF; CDR3 DNA: TGTGCTAGTGGTTTGGCCGGGACTAGGTCCTACAATGAGCAGTTCTTC
J gene: TRBJ2-1; V gene: TRBV5-1; CDR3 length: 16; D gene: NA; clone size: NA; CDR3 protein: CASSLSAGRSYNEQFF; CDR3 DNA: TGCGCCAGCAGCCTTTCGGCGGGTCGCTCCTACAATGAGCAGTTCTTC
J gene: TRBJ1-1; V gene: TRBV10-3; CDR3 length: 13; D gene: NA; clone size: NA; CDR3 protein: CAISTRGGPEAFF; CDR3 DNA: TGTGCCATCAGCACGAGGGGGGGTCCTGAAGCTTTCTTT
J gene: TRBJ1-5; V gene: TRBV5-4; CDR3 length: 14; D gene: TRBD1; clone size: NA; CDR3 protein: CASSTRQGYQPQHF; CDR3 DNA: TGTGCCAGCAGCACAAGACAGGGCTATCAGCCCCAGCATTTT
J gene: TRBJ2-7; V gene: TRBV6-1; CDR3 length: 16; D gene: TRBD1; clone size: NA; CDR3 protein: CASSEEPGQSHYEQYF; CDR3 DNA: TGTGCCAGCAGTGAAGAGCCGGGACAGTCTCACTACGAGCAGTACTTC
J gene: TRBJ2-7; V gene: TRBV18; CDR3 length: 17; D gene: NA; clone size: NA; CDR3 protein: CASSPLGAGDSNYEQYF; CDR3 DNA: TGTGCCAGCTCACCCCTGGGGGCCGGAGACTCCAACTACGAGCAGTACTTC
J gene: TRBJ1-1; V gene: TRBV18; CDR3 length: 16; D gene: TRBD1; clone size: NA; CDR3 protein: CASSPQGPGQGSEAFF; CDR3 DNA: TGTGCCAGCTCACCACAGGGACCGGGACAGGGTTCAGAAGCTTTCTTT
J gene: TRBJ1-5; V gene: TRBV2; CDR3 length: 12; D gene: NA; clone size: NA; CDR3 protein: CASSVRVQPQHF; CDR3 DNA: TGTGCCAGCAGCGTCAGGGTTCAGCCCCAGCATTTT
J gene: TRBJ2-5; V gene: TRBV10-2; CDR3 length: 14; D gene: NA; clone size: NA; CDR3 protein: CASSELKLERTQYF; CDR3 DNA: TGCGCCAGCAGTGAGCTTAAACTAGAACGGACCCAGTACTTC
J gene: TRBJ2-7; V gene: TRBV11-3; CDR3 length: 14; D gene: TRBD1; clone size: NA; CDR3 protein: CATPTGQGPLQQYF; CDR3 DNA: TGTGCCACCCCGACTGGACAGGGCCCCCTGCAGCAGTACTTC
J gene: TRBJ1-2; V gene: TRBV2; CDR3 length: 16; D gene: TRBD1; clone size: few; CDR3 protein: CASSDAGQGINYGYTF; CDR3 DNA: TGTGCCAGCTCCGACGCGGGACAGGGGATTAACTATGGCTACACCTTC
J gene: TRBJ2-1; V gene: TRBV19; CDR3 length: 14; D gene: TRBD2; clone size: NA; CDR3 protein: CASNSVGGRNEQFF; CDR3 DNA: TGTGCCAGTAACTCCGTCGGGGGGAGGAATGAGCAGTTCTTC
J gene: TRBJ1-1; V gene: TRBV11-2; CDR3 length: 15; D gene: NA; clone size: NA; CDR3 protein: CASSSLYVGGTEAFF; CDR3 DNA: TGTGCCAGCAGCTCCCTTTACGTGGGGGGCACTGAAGCTTTCTTT
J gene: TRBJ2-7; V gene: TRBV10-3; CDR3 length: 17; D gene: NA; clone size: few; CDR3 protein: CATQGEAIWGSSYEQYF; CDR3 DNA: TGTGCCACCCAGGGGGAGGCGATTTGGGGGTCCTCCTACGAGCAGTACTTC
J gene: TRBJ2-3; V gene: TRBV12-3/TRBV12-4; CDR3 length: 13; D gene: NA; clone size: NA; CDR3 protein: CASAAGKGYTQYF; CDR3 DNA: TGTGCCAGCGCAGCGGGTAAAGGATATACGCAGTATTTT
J gene: TRBJ2-2; V gene: TRBV4-1; CDR3 length: 19; D gene: TRBD2; clone size: NA; CDR3 protein: CASSQDNSGLAANTGELFF; CDR3 DNA: TGCGCCAGCAGCCAAGATAATTCCGGACTAGCAGCAAACACCGGGGAGCTGTTTTTT
J gene: TRBJ2-7; V gene: TRBV5-5; CDR3 length: 13; D gene: NA; clone size: NA; CDR3 protein: CASSGGGQEEQYF; CDR3 DNA: TGTGCCAGCAGCGGGGGGGGACAGGAAGAGCAGTACTTC
J gene: TRBJ2-2; V gene: TRBV3-1/TRBV3-2; CDR3 length: 11; D gene: NA; clone size: NA; CDR3 protein: CASSPSGELFF; CDR3 DNA: TGTGCCAGCAGCCCATCCGGGGAGCTGTTTTTT
J gene: TRBJ1-1; V gene: TRBV29-1; CDR3 length: 13; D gene: NA; clone size: NA; CDR3 protein: CSVYGEGWTEAFF; CDR3 DNA: TGCAGCGTTTATGGGGAGGGATGGACTGAAGCTTTCTTT
J gene: TRBJ2-2; V gene: TRBV7-6; CDR3 length: 17; D gene: TRBD2; clone size: few; CDR3 protein: CASSSGTSGVGTGELFF; CDR3 DNA: TGTGCCAGCAGCTCCGGGACTAGCGGTGTGGGCACCGGGGAGCTGTTTTTT
J gene: TRBJ1-2; V gene: TRBV19; CDR3 length: 14; D gene: TRBD1; clone size: NA; CDR3 protein: CASNTIRDSYGYTF; CDR3 DNA: TGTGCCAGTAACACGATACGGGACAGCTATGGCTACACCTTC
J gene: TRBJ2-1; V gene: TRBV19; CDR3 length: 16; D gene: NA; clone size: once; CDR3 protein: CASRSLGGLPYNEQFF; CDR3 DNA: TGTGCCAGTAGATCTCTTGGCGGCTTACCTTACAATGAGCAGTTCTTC
J gene: TRBJ2-3; V gene: TRBV19; CDR3 length: 15; D gene: NA; clone size: NA; CDR3 protein: CASSISGINTDTQYF; CDR3 DNA: TGTGCCAGTAGTATTTCCGGGATCAACACAGATACGCAGTATTTT
J gene: TRBJ2-3; V gene: TRBV6-4; CDR3 length: 14; D gene: NA; clone size: NA; CDR3 protein: CASSVDSSTDTQYF; CDR3 DNA: TGTGCCAGCAGTGTCGACAGTAGCACAGATACGCAGTATTTT
J gene: TRBJ1-5; V gene: TRBV24-1; CDR3 length: 12; D gene: NA; clone size: NA; CDR3 protein: CATSDPNQPQHF; CDR3 DNA: TGTGCCACCAGTGACCCTAATCAGCCCCAGCATTTT
J gene: TRBJ1-3; V gene: TRBV30; CDR3 length: 12; D gene: NA; clone size: NA; CDR3 protein: CAWSSGGNTIYF; CDR3 DNA: TGTGCCTGGAGTTCTGGCGGAAACACCATATATTTT
J gene: TRBJ2-3; V gene: TRBV18; CDR3 length: 13; D gene: NA; clone size: NA; CDR3 protein: CASSRLETDTQYF; CDR3 DNA: TGTGCCAGCTCACGGCTAGAGACAGATACGCAGTATTTT
J gene: TRBJ1-3; V gene: TRBV3-1/TRBV3-2; CDR3 length: 14; D gene: NA; clone size: NA; CDR3 protein: CASSFQGAGNTIYF; CDR3 DNA: TGTGCCAGCAGCTTCCAGGGTGCAGGAAACACCATATATTTT